This T cell receptor (beta chain) stems from a study of PD-1 blockade in classical Hodgkin lymphoma. Whole-study findings and limits: Complete responders showed a baseline diversity that resembled the diversity of newly diagnosed patients. Unlike CD8+ TCR diversity, which did not rise significantly by C4D1, CD4+ TCR diversity did.

Autologous stem cell transplantation was followed by relapse in every patient, and brentuximab vedotin exposure varied. TCRdb's table, derived via immunoSEQ multiplex PCR, lists solely in-frame clones and lacks some. The sample carries roughly 12,000 clones, about 68% recorded once. V lost 5 bases to trimming and J lost 4 bases, with 14 bases between them. The CDR3 covers 14 residues. The germline V gene has CDR1 SGHTA and CDR2 FQGNSA. About this clone itself: Its antigen remains unknown.

The sequenced sample was peripheral blood mononuclear cells (PBMCs), obtained at baseline. The origin of this receptor is a human donor with classical Hodgkin lymphoma. The chain employs TRBV7-2 and TRBJ2-5; D perhaps matches TRBD2 (5 bases). Written as DNA, the CDR3 is TGTGCCAGCAGCCCCCCCCCGGGGTTAGAGACCCAGTACTTC. Translation: CASSPPPGLETQYF.